A selection of T cell receptor beta chains follows, all from one sample in a study of T cell changes during pregnancy in multiple sclerosis. Data came from immunoSEQ multiplex PCR; TCRdb stores just in-frame clones and leaves some out. The sample contains approximately 100,000 clones, around 93% of which appear only once. Sequenced here: peripheral blood, sampled before pregnancy. All receptors come from a female donor with multiple sclerosis, enrolled in a pregnancy study. Each CDR3 is given with its conserved first and last residue. D genes are given only for firm matches. A row's size may be missing; if present it is once, few, many or a size class.

d_gene	v_gene	j_gene	abundance	CDR3nt	CDR3aa
.	TRBV27	TRBJ2-7	once	TGTGCCAGCATGGGCGCCCGGTACGAGCAGTACTTC	CASMGARYEQYF
.	TRBV6-1	TRBJ1-5	.	TGTGCCAGCAGCTATCAGGGGTATAGCAATCAGCCCCAGCATTTT	CASSYQGYSNQPQHF
.	TRBV12-5	TRBJ2-7	.	TGTGCTAGTGGTTTGGCCCCTCGGGAGCAGTACTTC	CASGLAPREQYF
.	TRBV6-5	TRBJ2-3	.	TGTGCCAGCAGTATTGGACAGTCGGATACGCAGTATTTT	CASSIGQSDTQYF
TRBD1	TRBV14	TRBJ2-7	.	TGTGCCAGCAGCCAAGCTGGAGGGACAGGTGTTGGGCAGTACTTC	CASSQAGGTGVGQYF
.	TRBV29-1	TRBJ2-7	.	TGCAGCGTTGACGACAGCTCCTACGAGCAGTACTTC	CSVDDSSYEQYF
TRBD1	TRBV5-4	TRBJ2-7	.	TGTGCCAGCAGCTTGGGCCTTGGGACAGGGAACGAGCAGTACTTC	CASSLGLGTGNEQYF
TRBD2	TRBV27	TRBJ2-7	.	TGTGCCAGCAGTTCGACGGGAGGAATTACCTACGAGCAGTACTTC	CASSSTGGITYEQYF
.	TRBV9	TRBJ1-2	.	TGTGCCAGCAGCGCCGCCCTAGCGACGGGGTTAAGTGGCTACACCTTC	CASSAALATGLSGYTF
.	TRBV28	TRBJ2-7	.	TGTGCCAGCAGTTCCAGGGCCAGGGGGCAGTACTTC	CASSSRARGQYF
TRBD2	TRBV27	TRBJ2-1	once	TGTGCCAGCAGTTTAAGAAGCGGGAGCAACAACAATGAGCAGTTCTTC	CASSLRSGSNNNEQFF
TRBD2	TRBV27	TRBJ2-1	.	TGTGCCAGCAGTTTCGAGCGGGAGGGGAATGAGCAGTTCTTC	CASSFEREGNEQFF
.	TRBV4-1	TRBJ2-2	once	TGCGCCAGCAGCCAAGAAGGCCGGGAGAGCGGCACCGGGGAGCTGTTTTTT	CASSQEGRESGTGELFF
TRBD2	TRBV4-1	TRBJ2-1	.	TGCGCCAGCAGCCAAGGCTACTGGAGACTAGCGGGAGGATACAATGAGCAGTTCTTC	CASSQGYWRLAGGYNEQFF
.	TRBV28	TRBJ2-7	.	TGTGCCAGCATACACAGGGCATCCTACGAGCAGTACTTC	CASIHRASYEQYF
TRBD1	TRBV30	TRBJ2-2	.	TGTGCCTGGAGTGTAGGCCGACAGGGGGCGAGAGTGGCCGGGGAGCTGTTTTTT	CAWSVGRQGARVAGELFF
TRBD2	TRBV11-3	TRBJ2-2	.	TGTGCCAGCAGCTCTAGCGGGAGGGTCACCGGGGAGCTGTTTTTT	CASSSSGRVTGELFF
TRBD1	TRBV6-5	TRBJ2-7	.	TGTGCCAGCAGTCAGCCGGGACAGGGGGCACGGGAGCAGTACTTC	CASSQPGQGAREQYF
.	TRBV6-6	TRBJ2-3	few	TGTGCCAGCAGTTACTCTACCAGGGCTGTAACAGATACGCAGTATTTT	CASSYSTRAVTDTQYF
.	TRBV28	TRBJ2-2	.	TGTGCCAGCAGTTTCGAGGGCACCACCGGGGAGCTGTTTTTT	CASSFEGTTGELFF
TRBD2	TRBV5-4	TRBJ2-5	.	TGTGCCAGCAGCGCTCAGTGGGGGGGCCAAGAGACCCAGTACTTC	CASSAQWGGQETQYF
TRBD1	TRBV29-1	TRBJ2-3	once	TGCAGCGTTATACCAGGACAGGCTAGCACAGATACGCAGTATTTT	CSVIPGQASTDTQYF
TRBD1	TRBV2	TRBJ2-1	.	TGTGCCAGCACCACTGACAGGGGGGACACCTACAATGAGCAGTTCTTC	CASTTDRGDTYNEQFF
TRBD2	TRBV5-1	TRBJ2-1	once	TGCGCCAGCAGCTTGACTAGCGGGGACCATAATGAGCAGTTCTTC	CASSLTSGDHNEQFF
TRBD1	TRBV19	TRBJ2-1	.	TGTGCCAGTAGTATCGCACAGGGGAATGAGCAGTTCTTC	CASSIAQGNEQFF
.	TRBV6-1	TRBJ1-2	.	TGTGCCAGCAGTGTTCGTGAGTCAGGCTATGGCTACACCTTC	CASSVRESGYGYTF
.	TRBV4-1	TRBJ1-2	.	TGCGCCAGCAGCCAAGATCAGGAGGCTTATTATGGCTACACCTTC	CASSQDQEAYYGYTF
.	TRBV14	TRBJ1-2	.	TGTGCCAGCAGCCAAGATAGAAGAGGGGACTACCAGTATGGCTACACCTTC	CASSQDRRGDYQYGYTF
.	TRBV9	TRBJ1-3	.	TGTGCCAGCAGCTCAGATCCCAGGGGTGGAAGTAACACCATATATTTT	CASSSDPRGGSNTIYF
TRBD2	TRBV9	TRBJ2-1	.	TGTGCCAGCAGCGCCGAGGGCGGGAGGCCCTACAATGAGCAGTTCTTC	CASSAEGGRPYNEQFF
.	TRBV11-2	TRBJ1-4	.	TGTGCCAGCAGCTTCAGGGCAACTAATGAAAAACTGTTTTTT	CASSFRATNEKLFF
.	TRBV7-6	TRBJ2-2	.	TGTGCCAGCAGCTTAATTGGGGAGATCGGGGAGCTGTTTTTT	CASSLIGEIGELFF
.	TRBV11-2	TRBJ2-3	.	TGTGCCAGCAGCTTATCTATAAGGGGAATGAGCACAGATACGCAGTATTTT	CASSLSIRGMSTDTQYF
TRBD1	TRBV27	TRBJ1-4	.	TGTGCCAGCAGACAGGGACAGGGCCAGGGTGAAAAACTGTTTTTT	CASRQGQGQGEKLFF
TRBD2	TRBV7-2	TRBJ2-3	.	TGTGCCAGCAGCTTCGGGACTAGCGGGAGAACGCAGTATTTT	CASSFGTSGRTQYF
.	TRBV6-6	TRBJ2-7	.	TGTGCCAGCAGGCTGACACAATCCTACGAGCAGTACTTC	CASRLTQSYEQYF
TRBD2	TRBV2	TRBJ2-1	.	TGTGCCAGCAGTGCCGGATTAACTAGCGGGAGGGCCGATGAGCAGTTCTTC	CASSAGLTSGRADEQFF